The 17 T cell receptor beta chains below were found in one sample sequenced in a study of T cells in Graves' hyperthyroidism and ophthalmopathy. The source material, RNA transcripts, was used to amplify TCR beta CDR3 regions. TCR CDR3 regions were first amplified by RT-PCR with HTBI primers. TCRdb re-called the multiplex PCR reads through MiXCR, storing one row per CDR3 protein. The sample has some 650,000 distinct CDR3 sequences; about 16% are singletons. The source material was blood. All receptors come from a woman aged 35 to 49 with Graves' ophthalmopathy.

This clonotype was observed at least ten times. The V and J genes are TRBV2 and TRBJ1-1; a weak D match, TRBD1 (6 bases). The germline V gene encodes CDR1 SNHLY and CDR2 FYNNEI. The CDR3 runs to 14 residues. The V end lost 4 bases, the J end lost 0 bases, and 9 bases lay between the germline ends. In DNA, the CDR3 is TGTGCCAGCAGTGTACAGGGTATGAACACTGAAGCTTTCTTT. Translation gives CASSVQGMNTEAFF.

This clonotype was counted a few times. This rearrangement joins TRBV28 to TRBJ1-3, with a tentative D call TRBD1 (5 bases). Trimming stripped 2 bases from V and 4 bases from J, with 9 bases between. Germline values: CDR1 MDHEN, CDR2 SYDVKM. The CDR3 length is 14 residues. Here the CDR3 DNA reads TGTGCCAGCAGTTTAAGCCAGGGAGGAAACACCATATATTTT. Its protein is CASSLSQGGNTIYF.

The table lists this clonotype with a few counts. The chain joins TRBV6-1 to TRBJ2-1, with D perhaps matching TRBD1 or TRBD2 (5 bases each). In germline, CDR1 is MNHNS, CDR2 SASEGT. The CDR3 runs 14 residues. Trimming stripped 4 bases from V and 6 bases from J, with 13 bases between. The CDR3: CASSVGVVSNEQFF. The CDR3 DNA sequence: TGTGCCAGCAGTGTGGGGGTTGTCAGCAATGAGCAGTTCTTC.

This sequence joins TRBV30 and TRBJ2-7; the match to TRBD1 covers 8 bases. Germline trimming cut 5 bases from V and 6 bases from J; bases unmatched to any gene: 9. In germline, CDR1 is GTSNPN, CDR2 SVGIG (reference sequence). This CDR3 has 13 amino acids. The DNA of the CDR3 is TGTGCCTGGGCCACAGGGGGAATCCTCGAGCAGTACTTC. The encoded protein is CAWATGGILEQYF.

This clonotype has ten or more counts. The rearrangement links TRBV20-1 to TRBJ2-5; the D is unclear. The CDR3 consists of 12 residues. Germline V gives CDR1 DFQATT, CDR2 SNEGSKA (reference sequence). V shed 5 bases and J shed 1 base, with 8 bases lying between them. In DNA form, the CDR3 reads TGCAGTGCTGCGACAAGCCAAGAGACCCAGTACTTC. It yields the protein CSAATSQETQYF.

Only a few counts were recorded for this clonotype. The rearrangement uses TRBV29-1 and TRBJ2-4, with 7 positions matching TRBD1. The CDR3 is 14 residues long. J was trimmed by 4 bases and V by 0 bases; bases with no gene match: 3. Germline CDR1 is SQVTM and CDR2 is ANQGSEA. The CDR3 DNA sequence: TGCAGCGTTGAAGATCCGACAGGGAAAAACATTCAGTACTTC. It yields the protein CSVEDPTGKNIQYF.

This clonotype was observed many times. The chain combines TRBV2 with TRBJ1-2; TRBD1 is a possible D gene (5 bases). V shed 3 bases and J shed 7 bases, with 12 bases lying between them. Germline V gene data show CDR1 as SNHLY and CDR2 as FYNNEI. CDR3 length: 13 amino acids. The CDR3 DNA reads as TGTGCCAGCAGTGAGGGGGGAGCTGGTGGCTACACCTTC. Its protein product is CASSEGGAGGYTF.

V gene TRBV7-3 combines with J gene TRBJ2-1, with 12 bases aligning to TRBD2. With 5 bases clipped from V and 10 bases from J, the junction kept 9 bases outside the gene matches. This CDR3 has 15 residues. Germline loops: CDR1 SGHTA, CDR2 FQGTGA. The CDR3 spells CASSPGRGTSGEQFF. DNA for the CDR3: TGTGCCAGCAGCCCCGGACGGGGGACTAGCGGGGAGCAGTTCTTC. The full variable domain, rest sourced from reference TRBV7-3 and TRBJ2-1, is GAGVSQTPSNKVTEKGKYVELRCDPISGHTALYWYRQSLGQGPEFLIYFQGTGAADDSGLPNDRFFAVRPEGSVSTLKIQRTERGDSAVYLCASSPGRGTSGEQFFGPGTRLTVL.

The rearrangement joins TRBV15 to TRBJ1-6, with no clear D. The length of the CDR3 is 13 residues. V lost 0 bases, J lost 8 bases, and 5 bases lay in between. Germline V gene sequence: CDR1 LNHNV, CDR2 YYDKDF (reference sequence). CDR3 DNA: TGTGCCACCAGCAGAGATCCCGATTCACCCCTCCACTTT. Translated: CATSRDPDSPLHF.

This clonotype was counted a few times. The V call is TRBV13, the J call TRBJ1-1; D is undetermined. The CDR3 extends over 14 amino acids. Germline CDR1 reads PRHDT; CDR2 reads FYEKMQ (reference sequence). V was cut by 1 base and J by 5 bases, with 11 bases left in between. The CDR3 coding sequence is TGTGCCAGCAGCTTAGATGGTCGCCCAACTGAAGCTTTCTTT. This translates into CASSLDGRPTEAFF.

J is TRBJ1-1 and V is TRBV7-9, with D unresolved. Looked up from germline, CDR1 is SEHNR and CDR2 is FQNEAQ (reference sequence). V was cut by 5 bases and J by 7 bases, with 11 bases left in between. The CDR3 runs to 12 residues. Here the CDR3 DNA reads TGTGCCAGCAGCCTCCCCGGGCGTGAAGCTTTCTTT. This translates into CASSLPGREAFF.

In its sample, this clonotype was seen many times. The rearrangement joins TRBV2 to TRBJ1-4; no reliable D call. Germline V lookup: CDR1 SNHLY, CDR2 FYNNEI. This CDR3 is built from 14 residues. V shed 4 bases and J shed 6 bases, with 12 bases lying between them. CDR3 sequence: CASSGQGNDEKLFF. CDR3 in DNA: TGTGCCAGCAGTGGGCAAGGAAACGATGAAAAACTGTTTTTT.

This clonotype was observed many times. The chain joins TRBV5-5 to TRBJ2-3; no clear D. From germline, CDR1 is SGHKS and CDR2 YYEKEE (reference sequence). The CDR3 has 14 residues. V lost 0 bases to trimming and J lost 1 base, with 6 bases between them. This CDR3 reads CASSLAPGTDTQYF. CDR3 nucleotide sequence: TGTGCCAGCAGCTTGGCCCCGGGCACAGATACGCAGTATTTT.

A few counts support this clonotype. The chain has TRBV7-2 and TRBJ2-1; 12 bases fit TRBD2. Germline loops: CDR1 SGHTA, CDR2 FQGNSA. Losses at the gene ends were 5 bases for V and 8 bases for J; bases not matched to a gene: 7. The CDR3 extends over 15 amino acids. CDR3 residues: CASSATSGGHHEQFF. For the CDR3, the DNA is TGTGCCAGCAGCGCAACTAGCGGGGGGCACCATGAGCAGTTCTTC.

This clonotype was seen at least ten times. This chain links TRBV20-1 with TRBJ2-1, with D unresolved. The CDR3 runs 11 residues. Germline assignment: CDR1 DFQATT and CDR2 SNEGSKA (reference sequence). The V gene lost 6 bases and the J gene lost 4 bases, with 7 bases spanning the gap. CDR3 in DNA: TGCAGTGCGAGTCCGTACAATGAGCAGTTCTTC. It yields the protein CSASPYNEQFF.

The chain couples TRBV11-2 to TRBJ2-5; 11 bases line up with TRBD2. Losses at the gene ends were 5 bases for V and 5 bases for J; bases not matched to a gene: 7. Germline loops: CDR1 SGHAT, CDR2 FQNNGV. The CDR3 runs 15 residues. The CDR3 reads CASSRWSSGGETQYF. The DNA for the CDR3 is TGTGCCAGCAGCCGGTGGTCTAGCGGGGGGGAGACCCAGTACTTC.

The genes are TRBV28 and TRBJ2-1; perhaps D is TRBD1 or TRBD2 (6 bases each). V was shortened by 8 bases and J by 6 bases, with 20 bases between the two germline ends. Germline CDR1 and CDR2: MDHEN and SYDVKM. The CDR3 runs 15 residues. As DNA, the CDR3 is TGTGCCAGCTCACCAGGGGTCAGCGGGCGCAATGAGCAGTTCTTC. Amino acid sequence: CASSPGVSGRNEQFF.